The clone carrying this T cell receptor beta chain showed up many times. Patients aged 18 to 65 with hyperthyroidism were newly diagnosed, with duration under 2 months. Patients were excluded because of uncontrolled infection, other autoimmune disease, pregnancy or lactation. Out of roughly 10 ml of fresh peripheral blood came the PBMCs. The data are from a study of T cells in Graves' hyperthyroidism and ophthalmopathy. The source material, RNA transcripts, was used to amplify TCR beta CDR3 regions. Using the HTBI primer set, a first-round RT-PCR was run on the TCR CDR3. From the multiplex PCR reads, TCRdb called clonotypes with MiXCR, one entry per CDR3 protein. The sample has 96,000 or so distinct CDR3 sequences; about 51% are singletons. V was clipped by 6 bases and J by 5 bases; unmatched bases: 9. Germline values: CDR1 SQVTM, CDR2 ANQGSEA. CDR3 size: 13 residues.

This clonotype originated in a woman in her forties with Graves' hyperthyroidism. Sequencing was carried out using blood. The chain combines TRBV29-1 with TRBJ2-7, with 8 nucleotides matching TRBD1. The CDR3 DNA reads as TGCAGCGTAAGGACAGGGTCCCCTGACGAGCAGTACTTC. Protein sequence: CSVRTGSPDEQYF.